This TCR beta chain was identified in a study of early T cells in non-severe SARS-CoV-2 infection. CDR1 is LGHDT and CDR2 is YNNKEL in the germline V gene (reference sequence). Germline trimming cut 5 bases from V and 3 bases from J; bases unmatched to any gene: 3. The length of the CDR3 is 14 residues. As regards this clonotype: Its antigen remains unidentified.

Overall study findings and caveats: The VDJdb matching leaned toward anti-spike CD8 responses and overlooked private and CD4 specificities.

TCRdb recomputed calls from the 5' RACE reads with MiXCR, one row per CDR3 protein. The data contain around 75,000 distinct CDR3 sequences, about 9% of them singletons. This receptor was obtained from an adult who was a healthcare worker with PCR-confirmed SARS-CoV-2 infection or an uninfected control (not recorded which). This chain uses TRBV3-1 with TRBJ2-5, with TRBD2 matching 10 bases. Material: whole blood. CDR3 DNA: TGTGCCAGCAGCAAAGGACTAGCGGAAGAGACCCAGTACTTC. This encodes CASSKGLAEETQYF.